This is a list of T cell receptor beta chains from one sample in a study of control samples from healthy donors and cancer patients. Measured with immunoSEQ multiplex PCR; TCRdb has only the in-frame clones, and not every one. The table shows approximately 120,000 clones, with roughly nine tenths occurring only once. Sequences were obtained from blood. Receptors originate from a human donor in good health. The donor label of this sample is uncertain. CDR3s include the opening cysteine and the closing phenylalanine or tryptophan. Fields, in order: clone size, V gene, D gene, J gene, CDR3 DNA, CDR3 protein. A D gene is named only where the DNA matches it firmly. Clone size is given for some rows only: seen once, a few or many times, or a class if the clone is expanded.

clone size: NA; V gene: TRBV7-9; D gene: NA; J gene: TRBJ2-5; CDR3 DNA: TGTGCCAGCGGGCCGGAGGGGCGGGAGACCCAGTACTTC; CDR3 protein: CASGPEGRETQYF
clone size: NA; V gene: TRBV5-5; D gene: TRBD1; J gene: TRBJ1-1; CDR3 DNA: TGTGCCAGCAGCTTGGCAGGGACAGACACTGAAGCTTTCTTT; CDR3 protein: CASSLAGTDTEAFF
clone size: NA; V gene: TRBV3-1/TRBV3-2; D gene: NA; J gene: TRBJ1-5; CDR3 DNA: TGTGCCAGCAGCCAAGGGAGGCGGGACGATAGCAATCAGCCCCAGCATTTT; CDR3 protein: CASSQGRRDDSNQPQHF
clone size: NA; V gene: TRBV4-2; D gene: TRBD1; J gene: TRBJ1-1; CDR3 DNA: TGTGCCAGCAGCCAGACAGGGTTGGAGGACACTGAAGCTTTCTTT; CDR3 protein: CASSQTGLEDTEAFF
clone size: NA; V gene: TRBV6-5; D gene: NA; J gene: TRBJ1-3; CDR3 DNA: TGTGCCAGCAGCCAAGCTCAGAGCTCTGGAAACACCATATATTTT; CDR3 protein: CASSQAQSSGNTIYF
clone size: NA; V gene: TRBV3-1/TRBV3-2; D gene: NA; J gene: TRBJ2-3; CDR3 DNA: TGTGCCAGCAGCCAAGTTTGGAACTCTAATACGCAGTATTTT; CDR3 protein: CASSQVWNSNTQYF
clone size: NA; V gene: TRBV4-2; D gene: TRBD1; J gene: TRBJ2-3; CDR3 DNA: TGTGCCAGCAGCCATCGGGACAGTCGCACAGATACGCAGTATTTT; CDR3 protein: CASSHRDSRTDTQYF
clone size: NA; V gene: TRBV2; D gene: NA; J gene: TRBJ2-5; CDR3 DNA: TGTGCCAGCAGTGAAGCTGCAGGGCAAGAGACCCAGTACTTC; CDR3 protein: CASSEAAGQETQYF
clone size: NA; V gene: TRBV9; D gene: NA; J gene: TRBJ2-4; CDR3 DNA: TGTGCCAGCAGCGCAGAAACAGGACTAGCCAAAAACATTCAGTACTTC; CDR3 protein: CASSAETGLAKNIQYF
clone size: NA; V gene: TRBV28; D gene: NA; J gene: TRBJ2-7; CDR3 DNA: TGTGCCAGCAGACTTGGGCCCGCCTACGAGCAGTACTTC; CDR3 protein: CASRLGPAYEQYF
clone size: NA; V gene: TRBV7-5; D gene: NA; J gene: TRBJ1-6; CDR3 DNA: TGTGTCAGAAGTCCATGGTTCTATAGGGACTCACCCCTCCACTTT; CDR3 protein: CVRSPWFYRDSPLHF
clone size: NA; V gene: TRBV2; D gene: TRBD2; J gene: TRBJ2-2; CDR3 DNA: TGTGCCAGCAGTCCACTAGCGCGGGCCCGGAGCACCGGGGAGCTGTTTTTT; CDR3 protein: CASSPLARARSTGELFF
clone size: NA; V gene: TRBV27; D gene: NA; J gene: TRBJ1-2; CDR3 DNA: TGTGCCAGCAGTTTATGGCCGGGGATGACTCATGGCTACACCTTC; CDR3 protein: CASSLWPGMTHGYTF
clone size: NA; V gene: TRBV7-8; D gene: NA; J gene: TRBJ1-2; CDR3 DNA: TGTGCCAGCAGCTTAGAAGGCTATGGCTACACCTTC; CDR3 protein: CASSLEGYGYTF
clone size: NA; V gene: TRBV5-4; D gene: NA; J gene: TRBJ2-3; CDR3 DNA: TGTGCCAGCAGCATAGGGACCAACACAGATACGCAGTATTTT; CDR3 protein: CASSIGTNTDTQYF
clone size: once; V gene: TRBV29-1; D gene: TRBD1; J gene: TRBJ1-1; CDR3 DNA: TGCAGCGTTACGGAATCAGGGGGCACTGAAGCTTTCTTT; CDR3 protein: CSVTESGGTEAFF
clone size: NA; V gene: TRBV5-1; D gene: NA; J gene: TRBJ1-1; CDR3 DNA: TGCGCCAGCAGACCGGGACTAGGGAACACTGAAGCTTTCTTT; CDR3 protein: CASRPGLGNTEAFF
clone size: NA; V gene: TRBV28; D gene: NA; J gene: TRBJ1-4; CDR3 DNA: TGTGCCAGCAGTTTGAGGGTGACTAATGAAAAACTGTTTTTT; CDR3 protein: CASSLRVTNEKLFF
clone size: NA; V gene: TRBV13; D gene: NA; J gene: TRBJ1-1; CDR3 DNA: TGTGCCAGCAGCTATGGGACTTTACTCACTGAAGCTTTCTTT; CDR3 protein: CASSYGTLLTEAFF
clone size: NA; V gene: TRBV5-1; D gene: NA; J gene: TRBJ1-6; CDR3 DNA: TGCGCCAGCAGCTTCGCCTCCGACCGTCTGAATTCACCCCTCCACTTT; CDR3 protein: CASSFASDRLNSPLHF
clone size: NA; V gene: TRBV6-5; D gene: NA; J gene: TRBJ1-1; CDR3 DNA: TGTGCCAGCAGTTCTTCAGGTCCTGAAGCTTTCTTT; CDR3 protein: CASSSSGPEAFF
clone size: NA; V gene: TRBV12-5; D gene: NA; J gene: TRBJ2-5; CDR3 DNA: TGTGCTAGTGGTTTGCGGAGGGGGCCGGAGAAGGAGACCCAGTACTTC; CDR3 protein: CASGLRRGPEKETQYF
clone size: NA; V gene: TRBV21-1; D gene: NA; J gene: TRBJ1-2; CDR3 DNA: TGTGCCAGCAGCAAAGGGGCTAACTATGGCTACACCTTC; CDR3 protein: CASSKGANYGYTF
clone size: NA; V gene: TRBV27; D gene: TRBD1; J gene: TRBJ1-4; CDR3 DNA: TGCGCCAGCAGTTTATCAGCCAACGCAGGGGGATCGAGTAATGAAAAACTGTTTTTT; CDR3 protein: CASSLSANAGGSSNEKLFF
clone size: NA; V gene: TRBV11-2; D gene: NA; J gene: TRBJ1-1; CDR3 DNA: TGTGCCAGCAGCCCCAGACAGATGAACACTGAAGCTTTCTTT; CDR3 protein: CASSPRQMNTEAFF
clone size: NA; V gene: TRBV7-6; D gene: NA; J gene: TRBJ2-3; CDR3 DNA: TGTGCCAGCACCGTCGGGACCGGGCGCACAGATACGCAGTATTTT; CDR3 protein: CASTVGTGRTDTQYF
clone size: NA; V gene: TRBV30; D gene: NA; J gene: TRBJ2-7; CDR3 DNA: TGTGCCGCGGGTTGGCTGAGCTACGAGCAGTACTTC; CDR3 protein: CAAGWLSYEQYF
clone size: NA; V gene: TRBV5-1; D gene: NA; J gene: TRBJ2-1; CDR3 DNA: TGCGCCAGCAGCCCCGAGAGCTCCTACAATGAGCAGTTCTTC; CDR3 protein: CASSPESSYNEQFF
clone size: NA; V gene: TRBV5-1; D gene: NA; J gene: TRBJ1-6; CDR3 DNA: TGCGCCAGCAGCTGGGAAGAGAATTCACCCCTCCACTTT; CDR3 protein: CASSWEENSPLHF